Below are 2 T cell receptor beta chains sequenced from a single sample in a study of cytomegalovirus exposure and HLA in healthy donors (dated by TCRdb to 2016 to 2017). Library creation used the immunoSEQ multiplex PCR assay. A mixture of 60 forward primers for TCR Vbeta segments and 13 reverse primers for TCR Jbeta segments was used in the multiplex PCR. TCRdb provides this immuneACCESS table in a form limited to in-frame rearrangements. Some clones are lacking; in checked studies, under half of them reflect an unresolved V gene, and why the rest are absent is not known. Across this sample there are approximately 150,000 clones, with 73% seen only once. The ten largest clonotypes hold under 2% of the sample. Input material: PBMCs. All receptors derive from a young woman in good health and CMV-seronegative.

This clone was counted between two and nine times. The rearrangement uses TRBV7-9 and TRBJ2-2; a possible D gene is TRBD2 (6 bases). V shed 5 bases and J shed 3 bases, with 25 bases lying between them. CDR1 and CDR2 from the germline V gene are SEHNR and FQNEAQ (reference sequence). CDR3 length equals 19 residues. CDR3 nucleotides: TGTGCCAGCAGCCTCCCGCGGGGCAGGGTAAGAGGAGACACCGGGGAGCTGTTTTTT. It encodes CASSLPRGRVRGDTGELFF.

The V gene is TRBV6-6, the J gene TRBJ2-2; D not certain. CDR3 size: 11 residues. Germline V gene sequence: CDR1 MNHNY, CDR2 SVGAGI (reference sequence). V lost 6 bases and J lost 4, with 3 bases in between. CDR3 sequence: CASSGTGELFF. The CDR3 nucleotides read TGTGCCAGCAGCGGCACCGGGGAGCTGTTTTTT.